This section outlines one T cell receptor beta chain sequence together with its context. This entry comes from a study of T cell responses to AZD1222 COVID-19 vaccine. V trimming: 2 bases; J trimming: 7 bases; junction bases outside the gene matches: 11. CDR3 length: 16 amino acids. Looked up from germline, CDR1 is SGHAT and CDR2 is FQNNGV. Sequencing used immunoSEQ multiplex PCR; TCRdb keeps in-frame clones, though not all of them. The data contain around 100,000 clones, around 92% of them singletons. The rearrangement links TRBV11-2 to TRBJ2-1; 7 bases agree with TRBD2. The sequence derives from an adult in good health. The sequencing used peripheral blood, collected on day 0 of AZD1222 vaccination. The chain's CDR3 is CASSLWAGVSRNEQFF. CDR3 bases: TGTGCCAGCAGCTTATGGGCGGGAGTTTCAAGAAATGAGCAGTTCTTC.